This note documents a single T cell receptor beta chain sequence. TCRdb's copy holds only in-frame clones and misses some; the assay was immunoSEQ multiplex PCR. The sample contains tens of thousands of clones, under 85% of which appear only once. The J segment lost 2 bases and the V segment lost 5 bases, leaving 8 bases of the junction unmatched. CDR3 size: 15 residues. Germline V gene data show CDR1 as SGHVS and CDR2 as FQNEAQ. This record belongs to a study of blood T cell repertoires in COVID-19. Whole-study context: Samples taken during acute and convalescent COVID-19 were collected in the United States, Italy and Spain.

The specimen sequenced was peripheral blood. The V and J genes are TRBV7-8 and TRBJ1-2, with 7 bases lining up with TRBD1. The receptor's source is a woman older than 75 with acute or convalescent COVID-19. DNA of the CDR3: TGTGCCAGCAGCGCGGACAGGACTTTAAACTATGGCTACACCTTC. Its protein is CASSADRTLNYGYTF.